These 10 T cell receptor beta chains share one sample of origin, sequenced in a study of cytomegalovirus exposure and HLA in healthy donors (TCRdb year 2017). Libraries were made using the immunoSEQ multiplex PCR assay. A mixture of 60 forward primers for TCR Vbeta segments and 13 reverse primers for TCR Jbeta segments was used in the multiplex PCR. TCRdb took over this immuneACCESS table, retaining in-frame rearrangements with V and J assigned. Such tables are incomplete; in checked studies, under half of the missing clones stem from an unresolved V gene, and the remainder is unexplained. This sample lists over 150,000 clones; roughly four fifths were detected once. The ten biggest clones cover around 13% of the sample. Sequencing was carried out using PBMCs. These receptors originate from a woman in her fifties or sixties in good health and CMV-seronegative.

The count of this clone is one. V usage is TRBV5-4 and J usage is TRBJ1-3; 8 bases map to TRBD1. The CDR3 has 16 amino acids. V shed 4 bases and J 0 bases; nucleotides not matched to a gene: 6. In germline, CDR1 is SGHNT, CDR2 YYREEE (reference sequence). The CDR3 sequence is CASSQFGQGSGNTIYF. The CDR3 DNA reads as TGTGCCAGCAGCCAGTTTGGACAGGGCTCTGGAAACACCATATATTTT.

The V call is TRBV19, the J call TRBJ2-7, with TRBD1 matching over 7 bases. CDR1 LNHDA and CDR2 SQIVND come from the germline V gene (reference sequence). The V and J ends lost 3 bases and 6 bases, in that order; junction bases with no gene match: 11. The CDR3 runs to 15 residues. The CDR3 nucleotides are TGTGCCAGTAGTATTTCCGGGACAGCAGTCAGCGAGCAGTACTTC. Translating gives CASSISGTAVSEQYF.

As regards this clone: This sample includes further DNA sequences coding for the same CDR3. The chain has TRBV2 and TRBJ1-2; D is unclear. CDR3 length: 16 residues. Per the germline V gene, CDR1 is SNHLY and CDR2 is FYNNEI. V lost 3 bases and J 8 bases, leaving 22 bases between the germline ends. The CDR3 DNA is TGTGCCAGCAGTGAGGCGCTTCGTGGCGGTGGAGGAGGCTACACCTTC. The encoded protein is CASSEALRGGGGGYTF.

This chain joins TRBV7-6 and TRBJ2-7; D is perhaps TRBD1 (6 bases). The CDR3 consists of 17 residues. V lost 1 base and J 6 bases, leaving 22 bases between the germline ends. Germline V gene sequence: CDR1 SGHVS, CDR2 FNYEAQ. The CDR3, as DNA: TGTGCCAGCAGCTTAGGGCCGAGCGTAGGGGGTTCTGGCGAGCAGTACTTC. Translation gives CASSLGPSVGGSGEQYF.

This chain connects TRBV12-5 to TRBJ2-1; maybe TRBD2 (6 bases). The V end was cut by 6 bases, the J end by 9 bases, with 12 bases between. CDR1 is LGHNT, CDR2 FRNRAP, per germline. The CDR3 loop spans 12 amino acids. The CDR3 DNA follows: TGTGCTAGTGGACGGGAGAGGAGTGAGCAGTTCTTC. This translates into CASGRERSEQFF.

J is TRBJ2-1 and V is TRBV7-2; TRBD2 matches 9 bases. Germline lookup yields CDR1 SGHTA and CDR2 FQGNSA. The CDR3 extends over 15 amino acids. Losses at the gene ends were 4 bases for V and 5 bases for J; bases not matched to a gene: 6. CDR3: CASSSTSGNNNEQFF. The DNA for the CDR3 is TGTGCCAGCAGCTCGACTAGCGGAAATAACAATGAGCAGTTCTTC. Drawing the rest from reference TRBV7-2 and TRBJ2-1, the complete variable domain is GAGVSQSPSNKVTEKGKDVELRCDPISGHTALYWYRQSLGQGLEFLIYFQGNSAPDKSGLPSDRFSAERTGGSVSTLTIQRTQQEDSAVYLCASSSTSGNNNEQFFGPGTRLTVL.

This clone was recorded once. V usage is TRBV28 and J usage is TRBJ1-3; D remains unclear. The length of the CDR3 is 18 residues. V dropped 1 base and J dropped 0 bases, with 16 bases sitting between them. Germline V lookup: CDR1 MDHEN, CDR2 SYDVKM. DNA for the CDR3: TGTGCCAGCAGTTTATACCCCCGGAGAGGAGACTCTGGAAACACCATATATTTT. Translating gives CASSLYPRRGDSGNTIYF.

This clone was observed a handful of times. The chain combines TRBV9 with TRBJ2-5, with 11 bases matching TRBD2. The J segment lost 2 bases and the V segment lost 4 bases, leaving 4 bases of the junction unmatched. CDR3 length: 15 amino acids. CDR1 is SGDLS, CDR2 YYNGEE, per germline. CDR3 DNA sequence: TGTGCCAGCAGCTGGGGACTAGCGGAACAAGAGACCCAGTACTTC. Encoded protein: CASSWGLAEQETQYF.

The chain couples TRBV4-1 to TRBJ1-1; no definite D call. Germline lookup yields CDR1 MGHRA and CDR2 YSYEKL. CDR3 length: 15 amino acids. V gave up 1 base and J gave up 0 bases, with 9 bases separating them. CDR3 nucleotides: TGCGCCAGCAGCCAAGTAAAACAGCTGAACACTGAAGCTTTCTTT. It yields the protein CASSQVKQLNTEAFF.

The chain employs TRBV6-1 and TRBJ1-1, with TRBD1 matching over 9 bases. Germline assignment: CDR1 MNHNS and CDR2 SASEGT. CDR3 length: 14 amino acids. Unmatched junction bases numbered 9, after V lost 6 bases and J lost 7 bases. CDR3 residues: CASSAGQGSIEAFF. The CDR3 DNA reads TGTGCCAGCAGCGCTGGACAGGGGAGCATTGAAGCTTTCTTT.